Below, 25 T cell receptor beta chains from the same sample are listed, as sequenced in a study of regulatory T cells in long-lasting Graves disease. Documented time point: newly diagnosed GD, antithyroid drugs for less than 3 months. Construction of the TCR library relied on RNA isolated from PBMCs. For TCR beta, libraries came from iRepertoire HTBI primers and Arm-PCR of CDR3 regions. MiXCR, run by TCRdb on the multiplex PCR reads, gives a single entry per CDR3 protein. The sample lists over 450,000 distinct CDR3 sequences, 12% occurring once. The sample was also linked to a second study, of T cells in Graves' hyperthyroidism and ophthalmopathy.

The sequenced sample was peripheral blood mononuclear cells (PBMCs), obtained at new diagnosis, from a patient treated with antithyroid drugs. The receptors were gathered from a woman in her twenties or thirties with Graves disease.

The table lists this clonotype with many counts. CDR3 coding DNA: TGTGCCAGCAGACGACGGGGACACCGAGAAGGAAACACCATATATTTT. The encoded protein is CASRRRGHREGNTIYF. J is TRBJ1-3 and V is TRBV28; tentatively, D is TRBD1 (6 bases). This CDR3 is 16 amino acids long. The V end was cut by 6 bases, the J end by 4 bases, with 19 bases between. Germline loops: CDR1 MDHEN, CDR2 SYDVKM.

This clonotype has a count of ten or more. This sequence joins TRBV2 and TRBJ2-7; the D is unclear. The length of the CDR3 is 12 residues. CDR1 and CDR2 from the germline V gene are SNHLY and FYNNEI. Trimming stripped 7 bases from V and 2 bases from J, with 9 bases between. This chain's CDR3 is CASTELTYEQYF. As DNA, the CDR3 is TGTGCCAGCACCGAGCTGACCTACGAGCAGTACTTC. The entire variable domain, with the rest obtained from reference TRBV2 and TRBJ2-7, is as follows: EPEVTQTPSHQVTQMGQEVILRCVPISNHLYFYWYRQILGQKVEFLVSFYNNEISEKSEIFDDQFSVERPDGSNFTLKIRSTKLEDSAMYFCASTELTYEQYFGPGTRLTVT.

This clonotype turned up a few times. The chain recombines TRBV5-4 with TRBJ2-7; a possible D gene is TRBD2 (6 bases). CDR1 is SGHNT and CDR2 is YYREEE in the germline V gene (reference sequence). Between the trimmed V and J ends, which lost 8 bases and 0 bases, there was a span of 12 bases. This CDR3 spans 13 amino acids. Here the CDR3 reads CASNAGGSYEQYF. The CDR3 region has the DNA TGTGCCAGTAATGCCGGGGGCTCCTACGAGCAGTACTTC.

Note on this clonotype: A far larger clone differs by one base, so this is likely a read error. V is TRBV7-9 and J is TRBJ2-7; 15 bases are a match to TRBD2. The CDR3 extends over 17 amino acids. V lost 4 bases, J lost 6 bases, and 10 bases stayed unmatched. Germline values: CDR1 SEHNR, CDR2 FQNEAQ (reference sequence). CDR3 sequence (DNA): TGTGCCAGCAGCTGTACCGTGGGACTAGCGGGAGGAGTCGAGCAGTACTTC. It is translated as CASSCTVGLAGGVEQYF.

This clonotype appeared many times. The CDR3 DNA reads as TGTGCCAGCAGCAAACGACCGTCCATGGGCTATGGCTACACCTTC. It codes for CASSKRPSMGYGYTF. V usage is TRBV11-2 and J usage is TRBJ1-2; D not certain. Trimming shortened V by 5 bases and J by 4 bases, and 17 bases separated the two germline ends. This CDR3 is built from 15 residues. Per germline, CDR1 SGHAT and CDR2 FQNNGV.

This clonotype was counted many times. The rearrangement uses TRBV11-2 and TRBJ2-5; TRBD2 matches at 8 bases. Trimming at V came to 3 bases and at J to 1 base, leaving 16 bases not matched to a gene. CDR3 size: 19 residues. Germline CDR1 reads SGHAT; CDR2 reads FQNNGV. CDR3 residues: CASSFLLAGLLGAQETQYF. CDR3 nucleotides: TGTGCCAGCAGCTTCCTCCTAGCGGGTCTTCTGGGGGCCCAAGAGACCCAGTACTTC.

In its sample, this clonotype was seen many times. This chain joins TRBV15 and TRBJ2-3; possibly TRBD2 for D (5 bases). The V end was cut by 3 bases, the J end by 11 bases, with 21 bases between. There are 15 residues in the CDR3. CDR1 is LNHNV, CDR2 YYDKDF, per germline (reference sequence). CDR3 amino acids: CATSRITSTPIGQYF. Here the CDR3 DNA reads TGTGCCACCAGCAGGATTACTAGTACCCCTATCGGGCAGTATTTT.

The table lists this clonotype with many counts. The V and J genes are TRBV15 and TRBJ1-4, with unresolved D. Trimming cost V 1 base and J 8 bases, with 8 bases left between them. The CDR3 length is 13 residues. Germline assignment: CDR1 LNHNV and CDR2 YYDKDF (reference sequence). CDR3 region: CATSRGTREKLFF. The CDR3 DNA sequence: TGTGCCACCAGCAGAGGCACACGAGAAAAACTGTTTTTT.

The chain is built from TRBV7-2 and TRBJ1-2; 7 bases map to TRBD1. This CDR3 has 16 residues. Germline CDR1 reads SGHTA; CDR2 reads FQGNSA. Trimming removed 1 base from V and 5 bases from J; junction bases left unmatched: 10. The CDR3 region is CASSLEVWDRRYGYTF. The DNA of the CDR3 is TGTGCCAGCAGCTTAGAAGTTTGGGACAGAAGGTATGGCTACACCTTC. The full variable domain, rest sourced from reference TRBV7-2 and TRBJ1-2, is GAGVSQSPSNKVTEKGKDVELRCDPISGHTALYWYRQSLGQGLEFLIYFQGNSAPDKSGLPSDRFSAERTGGSVSTLTIQRTQQEDSAVYLCASSLEVWDRRYGYTFGSGTRLTVV.

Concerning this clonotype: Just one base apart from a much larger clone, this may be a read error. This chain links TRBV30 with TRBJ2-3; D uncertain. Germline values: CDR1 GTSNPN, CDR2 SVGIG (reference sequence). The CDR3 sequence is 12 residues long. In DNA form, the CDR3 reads TGTGTCTGGAGCTTAAACACAGATACGCAGTATTTT. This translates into CVWSLNTDTQYF.

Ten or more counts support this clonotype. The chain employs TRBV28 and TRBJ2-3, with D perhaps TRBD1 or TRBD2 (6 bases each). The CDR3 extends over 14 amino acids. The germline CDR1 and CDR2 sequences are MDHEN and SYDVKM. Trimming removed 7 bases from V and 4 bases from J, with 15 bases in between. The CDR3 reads CASKRGRSSDTQYF. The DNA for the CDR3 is TGTGCCAGCAAGAGGGGGAGGAGTTCAGATACGCAGTATTTT. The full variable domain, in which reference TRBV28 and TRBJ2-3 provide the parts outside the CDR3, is DVKVTQSSRYLVKRTGEKVFLECVQDMDHENMFWYRQDPGLGLRLIYFSYDVKMKEKGDIPEGYSVSREKKERFSLILESASTNQTSMYLCASKRGRSSDTQYFGPGTRLTVL.

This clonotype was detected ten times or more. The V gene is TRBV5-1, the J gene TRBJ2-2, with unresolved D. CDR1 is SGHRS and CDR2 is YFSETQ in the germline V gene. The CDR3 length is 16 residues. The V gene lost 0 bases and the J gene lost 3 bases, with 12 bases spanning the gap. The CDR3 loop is CASSLVGLLDTGELFF. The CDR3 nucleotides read TGCGCCAGCAGCTTGGTGGGGTTGCTGGACACCGGGGAGCTGTTTTTT.

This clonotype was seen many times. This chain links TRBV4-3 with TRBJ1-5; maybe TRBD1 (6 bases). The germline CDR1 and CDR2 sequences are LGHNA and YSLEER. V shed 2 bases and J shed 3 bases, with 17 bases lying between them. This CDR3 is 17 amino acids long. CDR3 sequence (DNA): TGCGCCAGCAGCCAACACGTACCAGGACAGAACAATCAGCCCCAGCATTTT. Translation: CASSQHVPGQNNQPQHF.

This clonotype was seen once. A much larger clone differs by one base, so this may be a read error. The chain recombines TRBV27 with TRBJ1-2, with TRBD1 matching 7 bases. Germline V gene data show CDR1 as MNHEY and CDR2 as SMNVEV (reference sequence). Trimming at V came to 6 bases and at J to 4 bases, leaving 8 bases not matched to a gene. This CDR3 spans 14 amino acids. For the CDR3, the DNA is TGTGCCAGCAGCCCGACAGGGTTCGGCTATGGCTACACCTTC. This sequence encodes CASSPTGFGYGYTF.

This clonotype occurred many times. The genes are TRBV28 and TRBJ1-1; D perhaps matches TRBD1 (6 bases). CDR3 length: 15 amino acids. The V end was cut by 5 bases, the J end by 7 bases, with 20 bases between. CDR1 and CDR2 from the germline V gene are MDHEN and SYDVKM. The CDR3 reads CASSPQQGRYSEAFF. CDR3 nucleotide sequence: TGTGCCAGCAGTCCTCAGCAGGGGCGCTATAGTGAAGCTTTCTTT.

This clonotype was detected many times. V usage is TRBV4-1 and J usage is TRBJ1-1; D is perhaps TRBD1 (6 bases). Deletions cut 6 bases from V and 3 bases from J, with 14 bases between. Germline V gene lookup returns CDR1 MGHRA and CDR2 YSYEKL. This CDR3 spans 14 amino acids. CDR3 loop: CASRIVQGYTEAFF. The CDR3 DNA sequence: TGCGCCAGCAGGATCGTACAGGGCTACACTGAAGCTTTCTTT.

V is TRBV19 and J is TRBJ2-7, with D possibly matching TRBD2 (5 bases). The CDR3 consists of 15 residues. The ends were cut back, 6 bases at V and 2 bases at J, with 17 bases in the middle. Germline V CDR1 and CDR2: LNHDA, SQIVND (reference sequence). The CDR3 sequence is CASSLDGGGTYEQYF. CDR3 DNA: TGTGCCAGTAGCCTCGACGGAGGAGGCACCTACGAGCAGTACTTC.

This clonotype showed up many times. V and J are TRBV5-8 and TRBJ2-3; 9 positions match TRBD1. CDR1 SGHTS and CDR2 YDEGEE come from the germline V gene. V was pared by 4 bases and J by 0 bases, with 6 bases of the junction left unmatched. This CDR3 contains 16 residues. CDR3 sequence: CASSRIGTGSTDTQYF. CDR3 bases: TGTGCCAGCAGCCGGATCGGGACAGGGAGCACAGATACGCAGTATTTT.

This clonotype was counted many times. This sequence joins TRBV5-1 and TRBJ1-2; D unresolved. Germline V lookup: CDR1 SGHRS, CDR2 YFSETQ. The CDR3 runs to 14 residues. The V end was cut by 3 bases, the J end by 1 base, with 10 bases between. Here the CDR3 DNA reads TGCGCCAGCAGCTATCTGGACTTTAACTATGGCTACACCTTC. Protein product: CASSYLDFNYGYTF.

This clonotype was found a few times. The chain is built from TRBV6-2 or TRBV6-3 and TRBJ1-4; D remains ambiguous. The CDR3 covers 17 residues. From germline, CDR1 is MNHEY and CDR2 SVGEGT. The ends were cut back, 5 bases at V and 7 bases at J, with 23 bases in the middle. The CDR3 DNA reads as TGTGCCAGCAGTAACTGGGAGAACCGGGCCGTGGGTGAAAAACTGTTTTTT. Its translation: CASSNWENRAVGEKLFF.

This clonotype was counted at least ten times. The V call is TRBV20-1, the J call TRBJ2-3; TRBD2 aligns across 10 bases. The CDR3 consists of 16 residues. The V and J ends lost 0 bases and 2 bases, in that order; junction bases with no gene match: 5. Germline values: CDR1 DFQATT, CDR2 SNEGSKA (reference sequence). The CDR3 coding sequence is TGCAGTGCTAGAGATAGACTAGCGGGCTTCACAGATACGCAGTATTTT. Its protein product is CSARDRLAGFTDTQYF.

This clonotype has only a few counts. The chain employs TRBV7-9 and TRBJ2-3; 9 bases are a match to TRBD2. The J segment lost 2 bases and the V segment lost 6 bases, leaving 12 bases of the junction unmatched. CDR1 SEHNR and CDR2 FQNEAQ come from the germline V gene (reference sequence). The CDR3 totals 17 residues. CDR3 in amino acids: CASRPHPGLAVTDTQYF. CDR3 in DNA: TGTGCCAGCAGACCGCATCCGGGACTAGCTGTCACAGATACGCAGTATTTT.

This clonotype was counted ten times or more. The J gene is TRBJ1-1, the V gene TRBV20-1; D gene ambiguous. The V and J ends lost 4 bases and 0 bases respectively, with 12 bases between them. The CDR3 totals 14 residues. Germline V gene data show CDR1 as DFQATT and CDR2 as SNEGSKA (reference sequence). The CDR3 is CSATPGGVNTEAFF. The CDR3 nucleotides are TGCAGTGCTACCCCCGGCGGCGTGAACACTGAAGCTTTCTTT.

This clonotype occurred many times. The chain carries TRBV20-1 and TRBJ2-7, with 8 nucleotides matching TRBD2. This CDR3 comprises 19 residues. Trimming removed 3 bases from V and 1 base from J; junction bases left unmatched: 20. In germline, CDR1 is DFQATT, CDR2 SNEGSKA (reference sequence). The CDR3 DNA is TGCAGTGCTAGCCGCCTACATTTCTCTATGGGCGGGGGGTCCTACGAGCAGTACTTC. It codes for CSASRLHFSMGGGSYEQYF.

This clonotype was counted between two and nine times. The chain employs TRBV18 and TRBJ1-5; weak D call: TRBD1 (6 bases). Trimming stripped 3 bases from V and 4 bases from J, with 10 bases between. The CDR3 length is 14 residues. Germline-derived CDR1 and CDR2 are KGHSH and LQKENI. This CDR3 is CASSPIGGNQPQHF. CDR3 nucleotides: TGTGCCAGCTCACCGATAGGGGGGAATCAGCCCCAGCATTTT.